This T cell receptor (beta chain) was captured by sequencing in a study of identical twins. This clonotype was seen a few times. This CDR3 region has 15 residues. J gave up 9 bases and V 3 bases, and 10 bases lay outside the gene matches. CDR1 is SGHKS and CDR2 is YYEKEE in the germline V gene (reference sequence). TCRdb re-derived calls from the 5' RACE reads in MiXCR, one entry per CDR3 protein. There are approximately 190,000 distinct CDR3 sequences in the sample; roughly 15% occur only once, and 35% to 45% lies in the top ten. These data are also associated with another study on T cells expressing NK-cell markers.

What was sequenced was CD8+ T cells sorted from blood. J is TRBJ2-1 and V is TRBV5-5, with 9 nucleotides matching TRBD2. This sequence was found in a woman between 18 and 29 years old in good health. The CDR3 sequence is CASSSFKTSGTEQFF. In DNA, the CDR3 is TGTGCCAGCAGCTCGTTTAAGACTAGCGGAACTGAGCAGTTCTTC.